This entry lists 11 T cell receptor beta chains sequenced from one sample in a study of a mutant IDH1 vaccine in newly diagnosed glioma. Time point specified: week 47, end of study. Vaccination comprised doses that each held 300 ug of mutant IDH1 20-mer peptide, plus topical imiquimod. Some clones are missing from TCRdb's copy, which holds only in-frame ones; the method was immunoSEQ multiplex PCR. The sample holds about 90,000 clones, approximately 89% seen once. What these receptors recognize is not known. The sequences come from PBMCs, collected from a glioma patient whose treatment included an IDH1 peptide vaccine. These receptors came from a woman between 45 and 60 years old with glioma.

This clone was detected only once. This rearrangement joins TRBV6-6 to TRBJ2-7, with 8 bases lining up with TRBD1. V lost 6 bases to trimming and J lost 7 bases; unmatched junction nucleotides: 11. The CDR3 runs 14 residues. Per germline, CDR1 MNHNY and CDR2 SVGAGI (reference sequence). Written as DNA, the CDR3 is TGTGCCAGCAGGCCCGGGACAGGAGGAAGAGAGCAGTACTTC. Its translation is CASRPGTGGREQYF.

The V and J genes are TRBV28 and TRBJ1-5; D possibly corresponds to TRBD1 (5 bases). CDR3 size: 17 residues. The germline CDR1 and CDR2 sequences are MDHEN and SYDVKM. Between the trimmed V and J ends, which lost 4 bases and 1 base, there was a span of 17 bases. CDR3 region: CASSSPRGKGSNQPQHF. In DNA form, the CDR3 reads TGTGCCAGCAGTTCCCCCCGGGGGAAGGGGAGCAATCAGCCCCAGCATTTT.

The gene calls are TRBV11-2 and TRBJ2-1; 10 bases agree with TRBD2. The germline V gene encodes CDR1 SGHAT and CDR2 FQNNGV. V shed 1 base, J shed 0 bases, and the junction held 9 bases outside the gene matches. The CDR3 covers 19 residues. DNA of the CDR3: TGTGCCAGCAGCTTAGGCCGAAAGGTAGCGGGGGGCTCCTACAATGAGCAGTTCTTC. Translated, it gives CASSLGRKVAGGSYNEQFF.

This chain links TRBV18 with TRBJ2-1, with TRBD2 identical over 12 bases. Losses at the gene ends were 0 bases for V and 7 bases for J; bases not matched to a gene: 7. This CDR3 comprises 17 residues. The germline gives CDR1 KGHSH, CDR2 LQKENI. The CDR3 here is CASSPPARTSGINEQFF. The CDR3 DNA reads TGTGCCAGCTCACCACCGGCAAGGACTAGCGGGATAAATGAGCAGTTCTTC.

This rearrangement joins TRBV7-9 to TRBJ2-5, with D maybe TRBD1 (5 bases). The CDR3 extends over 13 amino acids. Germline values: CDR1 SEHNR, CDR2 FQNEAQ (reference sequence). Trimming removed 6 bases from V and 1 base from J, with 9 bases in between. DNA of the CDR3: TGTGCCAGCAGTCGACAGTCCCAAGAGACCCAGTACTTC. Amino acids: CASSRQSQETQYF.

This clone was detected only once. The rearrangement uses TRBV7-2 and TRBJ2-5, with D uncertain. Germline V gene data show CDR1 as SGHTA and CDR2 as FQGNSA. V was trimmed by 0 bases and J by 5 bases, leaving 13 bases between them. The length of the CDR3 is 15 residues. CDR3 sequence reads: CASSLADWSRETQYF. The CDR3 DNA follows: TGTGCCAGCAGCTTAGCTGATTGGAGCAGGGAGACCCAGTACTTC.

CDR3 loop: CASSISGDEKLFF. In DNA form, the CDR3 reads TGTGCCAGTAGTATATCAGGTGATGAAAAACTGTTTTTT. The V call is TRBV19, the J call TRBJ1-4; D is uncertain. Between the trimmed V and J ends, which lost 2 bases and 6 bases, there was a span of 7 bases. CDR1 is LNHDA and CDR2 is SQIVND in the germline V gene (reference sequence). CDR3 length: 13 amino acids.

This chain links TRBV28 with TRBJ2-2, with D perhaps TRBD2 (5 bases). V was pared by 5 bases and J by 5 bases, with 15 bases between. CDR3 length: 15 amino acids. Germline V gene sequence: CDR1 MDHEN, CDR2 SYDVKM. Here the CDR3 reads CASSPPGRTTGELFF. CDR3 DNA: TGTGCCAGCAGTCCGCCGGGGAGAACTACCGGGGAGCTGTTTTTT.

This clone appeared a few times. The CDR3 DNA sequence: TGCAGCGTTGTGTCGTCGAACACCGGGGAGCTGTTTTTT. Protein product: CSVVSSNTGELFF. J is TRBJ2-2 and V is TRBV29-1; D unclear. Between the trimmed V and J ends, which lost 4 bases and 0 bases, there was a span of 6 bases. Germline CDR1 reads SQVTM; CDR2 reads ANQGSEA. The CDR3 is 13 residues long.

This clone is a singleton in its sample. The J gene is TRBJ1-4, the V gene TRBV5-1; 8 bases are shared with TRBD1. The CDR3 is 15 amino acids. CDR1 is SGHRS and CDR2 is YFSETQ in the germline V gene. With V trimmed by 4 bases and J by 8 bases, 10 bases remained unmatched. CDR3 DNA sequence: TGCGCCAGCAGCAATCCCGAGGCAGGGGGCGAAAAACTGTTTTTT. It yields the protein CASSNPEAGGEKLFF.

The J gene is TRBJ2-7, the V gene TRBV5-5; D may be TRBD2 (5 bases). V was pared by 0 bases and J by 3 bases, with 16 bases between. Germline V gives CDR1 SGHKS, CDR2 YYEKEE (reference sequence). This CDR3 is built from 16 residues. The CDR3 region has the DNA TGTGCCAGCAGCTTGGAAGCGAGCCGGGCGGGCTACGAGCAGTACTTC. Its protein product is CASSLEASRAGYEQYF.